Below are 23 T cell receptor beta chains sequenced from a single sample in a study of blood T cell repertoires in COVID-19. Profiling relied on immunoSEQ multiplex PCR, and the TCRdb table lists in-frame clones only, not all of them. Among roughly 300,000 clones listed, approximately 88% were seen once. Sequences were obtained from peripheral blood. Receptors originate from a human donor with COVID-19, enrolled during active disease. The donor label of this sample is uncertain.

In nucleotides, the CDR3 is TGCGCCAGCAGCTTGGGACAGGGCTTCACAGATACGCAGTATTTT. Its translation: CASSLGQGFTDTQYF. The gene calls are TRBV5-1 and TRBJ2-3, with 7 bases identical to TRBD1. V shed 0 bases, J shed 2 bases, and the junction held 3 bases outside the gene matches. This CDR3 contains 15 residues. Looked up from germline, CDR1 is SGHRS and CDR2 is YFSETQ.

V and J are TRBV5-1 and TRBJ2-2; weak D call: TRBD1 (5 bases). The germline V and J ends were trimmed by 4 bases and 5 bases, with 18 bases remaining between them. The CDR3 has 16 amino acids. CDR1 and CDR2 from the germline V gene are SGHRS and YFSETQ. CDR3 residues: CASSGLQVARTGELFF. The CDR3, as DNA: TGCGCCAGCAGCGGATTACAGGTTGCTAGGACCGGGGAGCTGTTTTTT. The full variable domain, completed using reference TRBV5-1 and TRBJ2-2, is KAGVTQTPRYLIKTRGQQVTLSCSPISGHRSVSWYQQTPGQGLQFLFEYFSETQRNKGNFPGRFSGRQFSNSRSEMNVSTLELGDSALYLCASSGLQVARTGELFFGEGSRLTVL.

This sequence joins TRBV5-4 and TRBJ2-3; possibly TRBD2 for D (6 bases). CDR3 length: 14 amino acids. The germline V and J ends were trimmed by 0 bases and 7 bases, with 12 bases remaining between them. Germline-derived CDR1 and CDR2 are SGHNT and YYREEE (reference sequence). In DNA form, the CDR3 reads TGTGCCAGCAGCTTGGAACTAGCCGGTTATACGCAGTATTTT. This translates into CASSLELAGYTQYF.

This chain connects TRBV27 to TRBJ2-1; the match to TRBD2 covers 8 bases. The germline V gene has CDR1 MNHEY and CDR2 SMNVEV (reference sequence). The CDR3 is 18 amino acids. J gave up 4 bases and V 3 bases, and 14 bases lay outside the gene matches. The CDR3 region has the DNA TGTGCCAGCAGTTTGCCTAGCGGGTCCCGCTATTCTTACAATGAGCAGTTCTTC. Translated: CASSLPSGSRYSYNEQFF.

The chain joins TRBV29-1 to TRBJ1-1; D ambiguous. V shed 4 bases and J shed 4 bases, with 13 bases lying between them. CDR1 is SQVTM and CDR2 is ANQGSEA in the germline V gene. The CDR3 length is 13 residues. This CDR3 is CSVGQGDGTEAFF. CDR3 in DNA: TGCAGCGTTGGGCAAGGAGATGGCACTGAAGCTTTCTTT.

The genes are TRBV19 and TRBJ1-4; 8 bases are a match to TRBD1. After removal of 4 bases from V and 3 bases from J, the junction contained 4 bases not matched to a gene. Germline-derived CDR1 and CDR2 are LNHDA and SQIVND (reference sequence). The CDR3 contains 15 residues. As DNA, the CDR3 is TGTGCCAGTAGTACCCGGACAGGGCCTAATGAAAAACTGTTTTTT. Its protein product is CASSTRTGPNEKLFF.

J is TRBJ1-6 and V is TRBV2, with 9 bases matching TRBD1. Germline trimming cut 8 bases from V and 3 bases from J; bases unmatched to any gene: 5. Germline assignment: CDR1 SNHLY and CDR2 FYNNEI. CDR3 length: 15 residues. Written as DNA, the CDR3 is TGTGCCAGCCGGACAGGGGAAAACTATAATTCACCCCTCCACTTT. Translated, it gives CASRTGENYNSPLHF. Full variable domain (rest looked up from reference TRBV2 and TRBJ1-6): EPEVTQTPSHQVTQMGQEVILRCVPISNHLYFYWYRQILGQKVEFLVSFYNNEISEKSEIFDDQFSVERPDGSNFTLKIRSTKLEDSAMYFCASRTGENYNSPLHFGNGTRLTVT.

This clone is a singleton in its sample. V usage is TRBV6-1 and J usage is TRBJ1-3; 9 positions match TRBD1. Germline lookup yields CDR1 MNHNS and CDR2 SASEGT. This CDR3 is built from 16 residues. J gave up 7 bases and V 2 bases, and 9 bases lay outside the gene matches. The CDR3 spells CASSERSGQGWNTIYF. The CDR3 DNA reads TGTGCCAGCAGTGAAAGATCGGGACAGGGATGGAACACCATATATTTT.

The rearrangement uses TRBV27 and TRBJ2-5, with D maybe TRBD1 (6 bases). Looked up from germline, CDR1 is MNHEY and CDR2 is SMNVEV (reference sequence). V dropped 4 bases and J dropped 3 bases, with 15 bases sitting between them. The CDR3 runs to 15 residues. Here the CDR3 reads CASSSLGQAKETQYF. The CDR3 DNA reads as TGTGCCAGCAGTTCCTTGGGACAAGCAAAAGAGACCCAGTACTTC.

About this clone: The junction shows a germline mismatch at one end, possibly a read error. J is TRBJ2-5 and V is TRBV12-3 or TRBV12-4; 10 bases are shared with TRBD2. The CDR3 totals 12 residues. Written as DNA, the CDR3 is TGTGCCAGCAGTTCCGGACTAGCGGATCCTAACTTC. Translated, it gives CASSSGLADPNF.

This clone was recorded at least ten times. The V gene is TRBV7-2, the J gene TRBJ2-7, with D perhaps matching TRBD2 (5 bases). The CDR3 length is 14 residues. V was cut by 1 base and J by 4 bases, with 11 bases left in between. Germline CDR1 SGHTA, CDR2 FQGNSA. DNA of the CDR3: TGTGCCAGCAGCTTAGTAGGGAGCGCGTACGAGCAGTACTTC. Residues: CASSLVGSAYEQYF.

The chain employs TRBV28 and TRBJ2-1; 12 bases are a match to TRBD2. The CDR3 extends over 15 amino acids. Germline CDR1 reads MDHEN; CDR2 reads SYDVKM. The J segment lost 3 bases and the V segment lost 5 bases, leaving 2 bases of the junction unmatched. CDR3 coding DNA: TGTGCCAGCAGTGTGACTAGCGGGAGCTACAATGAGCAGTTCTTC. This sequence encodes CASSVTSGSYNEQFF.

The CDR3 sequence: CASSLAWGPGSNQPQHF. The CDR3 region has the DNA TGTGCCAGCAGCTTGGCCTGGGGGCCCGGGAGCAATCAGCCCCAGCATTTT. The rearrangement uses TRBV5-5 and TRBJ1-5; D perhaps matches TRBD1 (6 bases). Germline V lookup: CDR1 SGHKS, CDR2 YYEKEE (reference sequence). Deletions cut 0 bases from V and 1 base from J, with 14 bases between. The CDR3 covers 17 residues.

The genes are TRBV19 and TRBJ1-1; 7 bases map to TRBD1. J was trimmed by 1 base and V by 4 bases; bases with no gene match: 3. This CDR3 has 14 residues. CDR1 and CDR2 from the germline V gene are LNHDA and SQIVND (reference sequence). The CDR3: CASSKTGSNTEAFF. CDR3 nucleotides: TGTGCCAGTAGTAAGACAGGGTCGAACACTGAAGCTTTCTTT.

J is TRBJ2-1 and V is TRBV19, with 7 bases identical to TRBD2. V lost 8 bases and J lost 8; bases outside the gene matches: 9. CDR3 length: 13 residues. Germline values: CDR1 LNHDA, CDR2 SQIVND (reference sequence). CDR3 sequence reads: CASSSSRGDEQFF. CDR3 DNA sequence: TGTGCCAGTTCCTCGTCCCGGGGGGATGAGCAGTTCTTC.

Only a few counts were recorded for this clone. The chain joins TRBV29-1 to TRBJ2-5; the D is unclear. Trimming took off 6 bases at V and 1 base at J, with 12 bases between the two ends. In germline, CDR1 is SQVTM, CDR2 ANQGSEA. This CDR3 contains 13 residues. The CDR3 region is CSVANSGQETQYF. DNA of the CDR3: TGCAGCGTGGCAAACAGTGGCCAAGAGACCCAGTACTTC. The whole variable domain, remainder taken from reference TRBV29-1 and TRBJ2-5, is SAVISQKPSRDICQRGTSLTIQCQVDSQVTMMFWYRQQPGQSLTLIATANQGSEATYESGFVIDKFPISRPNLTFSTLTVSNMSPEDSSIYLCSVANSGQETQYFGPGTRLLVL.

The chain links TRBV7-2 to TRBJ2-5; TRBD1 might be the D (6 bases). Germline loops: CDR1 SGHTA, CDR2 FQGNSA. The CDR3 runs to 14 residues. The V end lost 5 bases, the J end lost 2 bases, and 12 bases lay between the germline ends. The CDR3 loop reads CASSESRGQETQYF. Written as DNA, the CDR3 is TGTGCCAGCAGCGAGTCAAGGGGGCAAGAGACCCAGTACTTC. The whole variable domain, remainder taken from reference TRBV7-2 and TRBJ2-5, is GAGVSQSPSNKVTEKGKDVELRCDPISGHTALYWYRQSLGQGLEFLIYFQGNSAPDKSGLPSDRFSAERTGGSVSTLTIQRTQQEDSAVYLCASSESRGQETQYFGPGTRLLVL.

V is TRBV18 and J is TRBJ1-1; TRBD1 matches 9 bases. CDR1 is KGHSH, CDR2 LQKENI, per germline. The CDR3 has 15 amino acids. V lost 5 bases to trimming and J lost 6 bases; unmatched junction nucleotides: 10. CDR3: CASSTTGGDFSEAFF. The CDR3 region has the DNA TGTGCCAGCTCAACCACAGGGGGCGATTTCTCTGAAGCTTTCTTT.

In this sample, this clone turned up once. The chain employs TRBV5-6 and TRBJ1-1; a weak D match, TRBD1 (5 bases). Per germline, CDR1 SGHDT and CDR2 YYEEEE. The CDR3 is made up of 14 amino acids. V was trimmed by 0 bases and J by 4 bases, leaving 10 bases between them. The CDR3 spells CASSLGQWVTEAFF. Here the CDR3 DNA reads TGTGCCAGCAGCTTGGGACAGTGGGTCACTGAAGCTTTCTTT.

The chain combines TRBV18 with TRBJ2-1, with 11 bases matching TRBD1. Trimming took 5 bases from V and 0 from J; bases not matched to a gene: 0. This CDR3 region has 15 residues. Per the germline V gene, CDR1 is KGHSH and CDR2 is LQKENI. As DNA, the CDR3 is TGTGCCAGCTCAGGGACAGGGGGCTCCTACAATGAGCAGTTCTTC. It specifies CASSGTGGSYNEQFF.

CDR3 protein: CASKRLAGGTNTNTGELFF. CDR3 DNA: TGTGCCAGTAAACGACTAGCGGGAGGAACCAACACGAACACCGGGGAGCTGTTTTTT. The rearrangement uses TRBV19 and TRBJ2-2; TRBD2 aligns across 13 bases. Losses at the gene ends were 7 bases for V and 0 bases for J; bases not matched to a gene: 11. This CDR3 spans 19 amino acids. Germline CDR1 is LNHDA and CDR2 is SQIVND (reference sequence).

This chain uses TRBV7-8 with TRBJ1-3; D is uncertain. The CDR3 is 16 residues long. In germline, CDR1 is SGHVS, CDR2 FQNEAQ. Trimming shortened V by 1 base and J by 4 bases, and 14 bases separated the two germline ends. CDR3 in amino acids: CASSLGIPIWGNTIYF. The CDR3 bases are TGTGCCAGCAGCTTAGGCATACCTATCTGGGGAAACACCATATATTTT.

This chain joins TRBV9 and TRBJ1-6; D gene ambiguous. Germline CDR1 SGDLS, CDR2 YYNGEE. V lost 2 bases and J 13 bases, leaving 16 bases between the germline ends. The CDR3 loop spans 14 amino acids. Here the CDR3 DNA reads TGTGCCAGCAGCGTCAATCCCGAGTTTAATCCCCTCCACTTT. Translated, it gives CASSVNPEFNPLHF.